The subject of this entry is one T cell receptor beta chain. Its antigen is unidentified. The entry originates in a study of cytomegalovirus exposure and HLA in healthy donors. Study overall: Researchers previously reported finding about 110 million unique TCR beta sequences from 150 million to 200 million T cells. Study results and limitations: Per a prior analysis, the majority of TCR beta V segments were productive roughly 87% or roughly 30% of the time.

Germline V gene sequence: CDR1 SGHTA, CDR2 FQGNSA. Trimming stripped 6 bases from V and 5 bases from J, with 20 bases between. This CDR3 is built from 15 residues. The PCR made use of 60 Vbeta and 13 Jbeta primers. The protocol was immunoSEQ multiplex PCR, while the TCRdb copy is restricted to in-frame clones and leaves out a portion. The data hold about 140,000 clones, with roughly 78% observed a single time. This clonotype originated in a man in his forties in good health and CMV-seropositive. Material for sequencing was PBMCs. The J gene is TRBJ2-7, the V gene TRBV7-2; a possible D gene is TRBD2 (5 bases). The CDR3 coding sequence is TGTGCCAGCAGATTCCGTCCGGAGGCTTTCCACGAGCAGTACTTC. Protein product: CASRFRPEAFHEQYF.